The rows below give T cell receptor beta chains drawn from one sample of a study of blood T cell repertoires in COVID-19. Only in-frame clones appear in the TCRdb table, and some are missing; sequencing was by immunoSEQ multiplex PCR. The repertoire holds about 300,000 clones, with roughly 86% as singletons. Sequencing input: peripheral blood. The receptors here all came from a man in his 70s with acute or convalescent COVID-19. Both conserved end residues are part of each CDR3. Each record gives: D gene, J gene, V gene, clone size, CDR3 length, CDR3 protein, CDR3 DNA. D genes are given only for firm matches. Size values are once, few and many counts, or a class for expanded clones, and some rows have none.

>.|TRBJ1-2|TRBV14|.|13
CASSQGAGVGYTF
TGTGCCAGCAGCCAAGGGGCGGGGGTCGGCTACACCTTC
>TRBD1|TRBJ2-3|TRBV25-1|.|15
CASSPPGTVTDTQYF
TGTGCCAGCAGTCCACCCGGGACAGTCACAGATACGCAGTATTTT
>TRBD1|TRBJ1-2|TRBV28|.|15
CASSPPGQGDYGYTF
TGTGCCAGCAGCCCCCCGGGACAGGGGGACTATGGCTACACCTTC
>.|TRBJ2-1|TRBV6-6|.|18
CASSRRLGQLSSYNEQFF
TGTGCCAGCAGCCGACGACTTGGACAGTTGAGCTCCTACAATGAGCAGTTCTTC
>.|TRBJ2-1|TRBV7-3|.|14
CASSFGPGPNEQFF
TGTGCCAGCAGCTTTGGACCAGGGCCCAATGAGCAGTTCTTC
>.|TRBJ2-3|TRBV4-3|.|17
CASSQEGWREVTDTQYF
TGCGCCAGCAGCCAAGAGGGGTGGAGGGAAGTGACAGATACGCAGTATTTT
>.|TRBJ1-2|TRBV15|.|14
CATSRDLIDYGYTF
TGTGCCACCAGCAGAGATCTAATCGACTATGGCTACACCTTC
>TRBD1|TRBJ1-2|TRBV25-1|.|12
CASRGTDDGYTF
TGTGCCAGCAGAGGGACAGACGACGGCTACACCTTC
>TRBD1|TRBJ1-2|TRBV5-4|.|12
CAGATGGYGYTF
TGTGCCGGGGCTACAGGGGGCTATGGCTACACCTTC
>TRBD1|TRBJ1-1|TRBV29-1|.|16
CSVEDRGTGRNTEAFF
TGCAGCGTTGAAGATAGGGGGACAGGACGGAACACTGAAGCTTTCTTT
>.|TRBJ1-1|TRBV19|.|15
CASTGYAISGTEAFF
TGTGCCAGTACGGGGTACGCTATATCCGGCACTGAAGCTTTCTTT
>TRBD1|TRBJ2-6|TRBV7-9|.|17
CASSNGQGAAGANVLTF
TGTGCCAGCAGCAACGGACAGGGGGCTGCTGGGGCCAACGTCCTGACTTTC
>TRBD1|TRBJ2-1|TRBV7-9|.|16
CASTPDRGQSYNEQFF
TGTGCCAGCACCCCCGACAGGGGGCAAAGTTACAATGAGCAGTTCTTC
>.|TRBJ2-5|TRBV5-4|few|13
CASSYRGAETQYF
TGTGCCAGCAGTTACCGTGGGGCAGAGACCCAGTACTTC
>TRBD2|TRBJ2-2|TRBV7-2|.|19
CASSSKVLAGGPGTGELFF
TGTGCCAGCAGCTCCAAGGTACTAGCGGGAGGGCCCGGCACCGGGGAGCTGTTTTTT
>TRBD1|TRBJ1-4|TRBV9|.|17
CASSPLGQGRGGEKLFF
TGTGCCAGCAGCCCGCTGGGACAGGGGAGGGGCGGTGAAAAACTGTTTTTT
>TRBD1|TRBJ2-7|TRBV3-1/TRBV3-2|once|14
CASSQGGQGSEQYF
TGTGCCAGCAGCCAAGGCGGACAGGGGAGTGAGCAGTACTTC
>.|TRBJ1-5|TRBV3-1/TRBV3-2|.|14
CASSQAGYSQPQHF
TGTGCCAGCAGCCAAGCAGGGTACTCTCAGCCCCAGCATTTT
>.|TRBJ1-2|TRBV7-2|.|13
CASSPDTYYGYTF
TGTGCCAGCAGCCCGGACACGTACTATGGCTACACCTTC
>.|TRBJ1-6|TRBV6-2/TRBV6-3|.|14
CASSWSVNNSPLHF
TGTGCCAGCAGTTGGTCGGTCAATAATTCACCCCTCCACTTT
>.|TRBJ1-1|TRBV5-6|.|12
CASSVRTGKAFF
TGTGCCAGCAGCGTAAGAACGGGGAAAGCTTTCTTT
>TRBD2|TRBJ2-7|TRBV4-3|.|21
CASSQNRIGLAGAKGAYEQYF
TGCGCCAGCAGCCAGAACAGAATTGGACTAGCGGGGGCAAAAGGGGCCTACGAGCAGTACTTC